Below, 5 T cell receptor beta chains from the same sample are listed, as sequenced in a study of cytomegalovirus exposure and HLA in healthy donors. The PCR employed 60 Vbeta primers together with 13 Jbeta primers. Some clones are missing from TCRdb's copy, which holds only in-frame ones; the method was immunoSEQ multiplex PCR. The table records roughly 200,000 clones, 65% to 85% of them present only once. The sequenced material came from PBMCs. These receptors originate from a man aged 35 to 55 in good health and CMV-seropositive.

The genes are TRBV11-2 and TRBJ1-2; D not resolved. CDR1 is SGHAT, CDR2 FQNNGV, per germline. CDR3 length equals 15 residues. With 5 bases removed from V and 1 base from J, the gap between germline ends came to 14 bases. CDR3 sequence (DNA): TGTGCCAGCAGCCCGCGGGCTCGAAATAACTATGGCTACACCTTC. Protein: CASSPRARNNYGYTF. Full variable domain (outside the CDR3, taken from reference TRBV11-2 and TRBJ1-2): EAGVAQSPRYKIIEKRQSVAFWCNPISGHATLYWYQQILGQGPKLLIQFQNNGVVDDSQLPKDRFSAERLKGVDSTLKIQPAKLEDSAVYLCASSPRARNNYGYTFGSGTRLTVV.

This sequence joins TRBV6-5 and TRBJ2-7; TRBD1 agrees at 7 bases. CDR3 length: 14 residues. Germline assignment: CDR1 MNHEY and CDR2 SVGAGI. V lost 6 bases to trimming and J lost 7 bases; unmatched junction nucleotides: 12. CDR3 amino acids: CASSLTGINGEQYF. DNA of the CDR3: TGTGCCAGCAGCCTGACAGGGATTAATGGGGAGCAGTACTTC.

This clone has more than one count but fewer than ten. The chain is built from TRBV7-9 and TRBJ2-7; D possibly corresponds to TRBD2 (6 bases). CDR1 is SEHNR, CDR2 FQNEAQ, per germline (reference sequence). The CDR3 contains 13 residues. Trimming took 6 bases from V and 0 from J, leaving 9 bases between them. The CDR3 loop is CASRMTSSYEQYF. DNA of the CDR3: TGTGCCAGCAGAATGACTAGCTCCTACGAGCAGTACTTC.

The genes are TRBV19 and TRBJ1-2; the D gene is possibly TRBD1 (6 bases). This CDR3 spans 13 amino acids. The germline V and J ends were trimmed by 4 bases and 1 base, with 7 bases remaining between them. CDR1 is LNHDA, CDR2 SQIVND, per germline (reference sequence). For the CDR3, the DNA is TGTGCCAGTAGTAGGACAGTTAACTATGGCTACACCTTC. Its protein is CASSRTVNYGYTF.

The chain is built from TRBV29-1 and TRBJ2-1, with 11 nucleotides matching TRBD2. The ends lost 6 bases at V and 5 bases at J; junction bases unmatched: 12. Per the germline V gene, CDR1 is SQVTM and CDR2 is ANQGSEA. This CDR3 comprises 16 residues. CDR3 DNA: TGCAGCGTAGGGGGAGCTAGCGGGAGGATCCACAATGAGCAGTTCTTC. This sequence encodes CSVGGASGRIHNEQFF.